These 9 T cell receptor beta chains originate from one sample sequenced in a study of shared clonotypes between healthy human individuals. Naive-designated CD8 cells lacked CD45RO, were positively enriched for CCR7, and omitted terminally differentiated effector memory CD45RA+ cells. Data came from immunoSEQ multiplex PCR; TCRdb stores just in-frame clones and leaves some out. This table holds about 1,900,000 clones, about 95% found once. Sequencing was performed on naive CD8+ T cells sorted from blood. The receptors were sampled from a man aged 18 to 30 in good health.

This rearrangement joins TRBV6-5 to TRBJ2-3; no definite D call. The CDR3 covers 14 residues. The germline V gene encodes CDR1 MNHEY and CDR2 SVGAGI. Trimming took off 9 bases at V and 3 bases at J, with 16 bases between the two ends. The CDR3 spells CASTSTGRTDTQYF. CDR3 DNA sequence: TGTGCCAGTACATCGACCGGGCGGACAGATACGCAGTATTTT.

This sequence joins TRBV11-2 and TRBJ1-1; possibly TRBD1 for D (6 bases). The germline V gene has CDR1 SGHAT and CDR2 FQNNGV. Deletions cut 5 bases from V and 1 base from J, with 8 bases between. The CDR3 loop spans 13 amino acids. CDR3: CASSRDKNTEAFF. The CDR3 DNA is TGTGCCAGCAGCCGGGACAAGAACACTGAAGCTTTCTTT.

The chain recombines TRBV18 with TRBJ2-1; D unclear. CDR3 length: 15 amino acids. Germline CDR1 and CDR2: KGHSH and LQKENI. The V end lost 3 bases, the J end lost 5 bases, and 14 bases lay between the germline ends. CDR3: CASSPPVSRNNEQFF. The CDR3 DNA reads TGTGCCAGCTCACCCCCCGTGAGTCGCAACAATGAGCAGTTCTTC.

The chain has TRBV4-1 and TRBJ2-2; D is possibly TRBD2 (5 bases). CDR3 length: 14 residues. Germline-derived CDR1 and CDR2 are MGHRA and YSYEKL. V dropped 1 base and J dropped 6 bases, with 9 bases sitting between them. CDR3 bases: TGCGCCAGCAGCCAAGGCGGGCGGGCCGGGGAGCTGTTTTTT. Amino acid sequence: CASSQGGRAGELFF.

The rearrangement uses TRBV4-1 and TRBJ1-6; a possible D gene is TRBD1 (6 bases). The CDR3 loop spans 17 amino acids. The V gene lost 1 base and the J gene lost 4 bases, with 14 bases spanning the gap. CDR1 is MGHRA, CDR2 YSYEKL, per germline. For the CDR3, the DNA is TGCGCCAGCAGCCAAGTAGAGGGGGGCGCTTATAATTCACCCCTCCACTTT. It codes for CASSQVEGGAYNSPLHF.

The chain carries TRBV7-9 and TRBJ1-4; possible D gene TRBD1, 5 bases. Germline V CDR1 and CDR2: SEHNR, FQNEAQ (reference sequence). Trimming removed 5 bases from V and 5 bases from J, with 12 bases in between. This CDR3 has 14 residues. The CDR3 region is CASSPDGGNEKLFF. For the CDR3, the DNA is TGTGCCAGCAGCCCTGACGGGGGGAATGAAAAACTGTTTTTT.

This rearrangement joins TRBV13 to TRBJ1-2; 8 positions match TRBD1. CDR3 length equals 15 residues. The V and J ends lost 5 bases and 2 bases, in that order; junction bases with no gene match: 7. Germline-derived CDR1 and CDR2 are PRHDT and FYEKMQ (reference sequence). CDR3 DNA sequence: TGTGCCAGCAGCGAACTCGGACAGGGCAACTATGGCTACACCTTC. Its translation: CASSELGQGNYGYTF.

This sequence joins TRBV10-2 and TRBJ2-3; 11 bases are shared with TRBD2. The germline gives CDR1 WSHSY, CDR2 SAAADI. The CDR3 totals 17 residues. J gave up 1 base and V 3 bases, and 6 bases lay outside the gene matches. For the CDR3, the DNA is TGCGCCAGCAGTGAATTAGCGGGGGGGCGGGGCACAGATACGCAGTATTTT. It specifies CASSELAGGRGTDTQYF.

This sequence joins TRBV29-1 and TRBJ1-1; the match to TRBD1 covers 7 bases. V lost 6 bases to trimming and J lost 5 bases; unmatched junction nucleotides: 9. In germline, CDR1 is SQVTM, CDR2 ANQGSEA. The CDR3 sequence is 13 residues long. The CDR3 spells CSVVTGDGTEAFF. CDR3 nucleotides: TGCAGCGTAGTTACAGGGGATGGTACTGAAGCTTTCTTT.